At least ten counts were recorded for the clone carrying this T cell receptor (beta chain). This record belongs to a study of neurological immune-mediated disorders. Every sequencing run drew on 15-18 subjects and yielded over 160 million TCR-beta sequences. TCRdb reprocessed the 5' RACE reads with MiXCR, giving one entry per CDR3 protein. Found here are under 90,000 distinct CDR3 sequences, roughly 3.2% of them singletons; the top ten hold approximately 3%. The germline CDR1 and CDR2 sequences are MNHEY and SMNVEV (reference sequence). Trimming cost V 5 bases and J 1 base; bases outside gene matches: 11. The CDR3 has 16 residues.

The chain employs TRBV27 and TRBJ2-7, with 7 nucleotides matching TRBD1. This TCR derives from a woman in her 50s with multiple sclerosis. The sequencing sample was made of PBMCs. The CDR3: CASSPHSGTESYEQYF. The DNA for the CDR3 is TGTGCCAGCAGTCCCCACTCCGGGACAGAATCCTACGAGCAGTACTTC.